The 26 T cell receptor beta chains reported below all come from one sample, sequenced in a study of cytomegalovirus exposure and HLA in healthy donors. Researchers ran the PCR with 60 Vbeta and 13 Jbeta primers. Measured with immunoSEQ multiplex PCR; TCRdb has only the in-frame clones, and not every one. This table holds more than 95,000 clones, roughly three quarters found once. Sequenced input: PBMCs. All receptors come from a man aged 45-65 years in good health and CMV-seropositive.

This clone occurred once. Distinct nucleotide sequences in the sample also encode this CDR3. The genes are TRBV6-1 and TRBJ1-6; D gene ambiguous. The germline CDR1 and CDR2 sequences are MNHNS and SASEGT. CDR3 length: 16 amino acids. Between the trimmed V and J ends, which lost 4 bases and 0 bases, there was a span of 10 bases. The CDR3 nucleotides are TGTGCCAGCAGTGCCCCTCGGAGCTCCTATAATTCACCCCTCCACTTT. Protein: CASSAPRSSYNSPLHF.

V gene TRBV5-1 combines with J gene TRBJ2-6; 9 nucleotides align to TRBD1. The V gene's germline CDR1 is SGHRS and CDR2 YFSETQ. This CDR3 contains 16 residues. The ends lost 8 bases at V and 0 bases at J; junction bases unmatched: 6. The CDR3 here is CASRTGVVSGANVLTF. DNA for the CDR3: TGCGCCAGTAGGACAGGGGTGGTCTCTGGGGCCAACGTCCTGACTTTC.

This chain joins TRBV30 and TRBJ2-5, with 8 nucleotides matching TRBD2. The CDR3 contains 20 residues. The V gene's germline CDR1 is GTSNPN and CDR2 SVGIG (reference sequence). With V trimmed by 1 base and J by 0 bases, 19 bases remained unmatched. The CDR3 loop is CAWSDFGTRATFSYQETQYF. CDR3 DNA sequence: TGTGCCTGGAGTGATTTCGGGACTAGGGCAACTTTTTCGTACCAAGAGACCCAGTACTTC. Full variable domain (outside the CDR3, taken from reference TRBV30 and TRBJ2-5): SQTIHQWPATLVQPVGSPLSLECTVEGTSNPNLYWYRQAAGRGLQLLFYSVGIGQISSEVPQNLSASRPQDRQFILSSKKLLLSDSGFYLCAWSDFGTRATFSYQETQYFGPGTRLLVL.

For the CDR3, the DNA is TGTGCCAGCAGTCCCCTCCCTCCGCTATGGGGAGGAGATACGCAGTATTTT. Translated, it gives CASSPLPPLWGGDTQYF. V usage is TRBV28 and J usage is TRBJ2-3; the D gene is possibly TRBD2 (6 bases). V lost 5 bases and J 5 bases, leaving 23 bases between the germline ends. Germline V gives CDR1 MDHEN, CDR2 SYDVKM. This CDR3 spans 17 amino acids.

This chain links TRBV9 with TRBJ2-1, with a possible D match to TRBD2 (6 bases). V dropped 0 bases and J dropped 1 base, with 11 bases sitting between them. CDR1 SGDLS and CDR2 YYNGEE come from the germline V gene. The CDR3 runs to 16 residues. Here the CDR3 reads CASSVGSGPSYNEQFF. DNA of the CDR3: TGTGCCAGCAGCGTAGGGAGCGGGCCTTCCTACAATGAGCAGTTCTTC.

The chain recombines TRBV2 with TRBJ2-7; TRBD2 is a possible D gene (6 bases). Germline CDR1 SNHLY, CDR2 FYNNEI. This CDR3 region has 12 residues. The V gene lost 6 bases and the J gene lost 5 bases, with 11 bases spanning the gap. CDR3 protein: CASRGLANEQYF. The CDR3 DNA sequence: TGTGCCAGCAGAGGCCTAGCGAACGAGCAGTACTTC.

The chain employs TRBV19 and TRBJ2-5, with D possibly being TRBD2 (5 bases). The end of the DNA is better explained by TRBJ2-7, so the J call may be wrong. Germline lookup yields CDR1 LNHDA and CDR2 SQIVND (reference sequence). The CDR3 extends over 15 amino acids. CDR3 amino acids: CASSIGAGLSYEQYF. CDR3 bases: TGTGCCAGTAGTATAGGTGCGGGCCTCTCCTACGAGCAGTACTTC.

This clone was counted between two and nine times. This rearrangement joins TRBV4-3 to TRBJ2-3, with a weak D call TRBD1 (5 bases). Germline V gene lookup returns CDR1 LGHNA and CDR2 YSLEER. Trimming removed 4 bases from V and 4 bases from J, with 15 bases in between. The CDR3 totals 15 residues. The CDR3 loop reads CASSPGHLVSDTQYF. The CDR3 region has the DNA TGCGCCAGCAGCCCAGGGCATTTGGTGTCAGATACGCAGTATTTT.

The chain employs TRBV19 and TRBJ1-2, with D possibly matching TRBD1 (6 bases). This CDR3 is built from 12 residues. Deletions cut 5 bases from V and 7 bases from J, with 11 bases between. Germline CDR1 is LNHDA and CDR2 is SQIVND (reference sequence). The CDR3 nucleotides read TGTGCCAGTAGTGAAAAAGGGGGTGGCTACACCTTC. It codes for CASSEKGGGYTF.

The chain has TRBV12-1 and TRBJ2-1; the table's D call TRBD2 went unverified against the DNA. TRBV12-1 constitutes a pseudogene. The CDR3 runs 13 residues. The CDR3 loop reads CASNASGINEQFF. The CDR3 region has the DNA TGTGCCAGCAATGCTAGCGGGATCAATGAGCAGTTCTTC.

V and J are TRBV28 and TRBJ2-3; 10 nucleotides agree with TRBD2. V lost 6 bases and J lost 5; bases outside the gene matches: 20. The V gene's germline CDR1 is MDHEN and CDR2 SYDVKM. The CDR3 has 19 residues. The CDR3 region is CASSLFMGLGASGRDTQYF. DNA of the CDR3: TGTGCCAGCAGCCTTTTTATGGGACTTGGGGCTAGCGGGAGAGATACGCAGTATTTT.

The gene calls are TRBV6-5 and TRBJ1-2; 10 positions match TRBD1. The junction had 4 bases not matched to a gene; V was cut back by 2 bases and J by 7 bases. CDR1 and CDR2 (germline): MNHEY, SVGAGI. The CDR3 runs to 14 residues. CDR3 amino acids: CASSYGTGAFGYTF. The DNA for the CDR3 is TGTGCCAGCAGTTACGGGACAGGGGCTTTTGGCTACACCTTC.

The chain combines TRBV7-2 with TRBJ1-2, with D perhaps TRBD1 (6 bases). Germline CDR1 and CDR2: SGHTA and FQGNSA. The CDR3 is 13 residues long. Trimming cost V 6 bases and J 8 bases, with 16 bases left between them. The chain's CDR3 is CASSWTAASGYTF. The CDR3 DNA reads TGTGCCAGCAGTTGGACAGCCGCGTCCGGCTACACCTTC.

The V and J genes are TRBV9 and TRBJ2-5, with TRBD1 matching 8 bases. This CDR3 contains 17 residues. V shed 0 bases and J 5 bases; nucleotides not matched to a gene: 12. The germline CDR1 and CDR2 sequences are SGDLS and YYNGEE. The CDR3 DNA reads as TGTGCCAGCAGCGTAGCGGGGTCTACAGGGGGTCGCGAGACCCAGTACTTC. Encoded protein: CASSVAGSTGGRETQYF. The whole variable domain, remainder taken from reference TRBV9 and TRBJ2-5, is DSGVTQTPKHLITATGQRVTLRCSPRSGDLSVYWYQQSLDQGLQFLIQYYNGEERAKGNILERFSAQQFPDLHSELNLSSLELGDSALYFCASSVAGSTGGRETQYFGPGTRLLVL.

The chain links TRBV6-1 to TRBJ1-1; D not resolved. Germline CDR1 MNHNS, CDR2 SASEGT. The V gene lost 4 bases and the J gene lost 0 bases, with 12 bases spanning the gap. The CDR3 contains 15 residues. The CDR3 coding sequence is TGTGCCAGCAGTGGCGCGGGGATCATGAACACTGAAGCTTTCTTT. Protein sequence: CASSGAGIMNTEAFF.

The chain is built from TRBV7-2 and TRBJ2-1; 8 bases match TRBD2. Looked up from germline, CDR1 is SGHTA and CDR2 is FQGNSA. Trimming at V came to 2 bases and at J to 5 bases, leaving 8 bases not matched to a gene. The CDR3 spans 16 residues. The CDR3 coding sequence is TGTGCCAGCAGCTTAAACAACGGGAGGGGAAACAATGAGCAGTTCTTC. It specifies CASSLNNGRGNNEQFF. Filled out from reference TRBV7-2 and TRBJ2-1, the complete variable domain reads GAGVSQSPSNKVTEKGKDVELRCDPISGHTALYWYRQSLGQGLEFLIYFQGNSAPDKSGLPSDRFSAERTGGSVSTLTIQRTQQEDSAVYLCASSLNNGRGNNEQFFGPGTRLTVL.

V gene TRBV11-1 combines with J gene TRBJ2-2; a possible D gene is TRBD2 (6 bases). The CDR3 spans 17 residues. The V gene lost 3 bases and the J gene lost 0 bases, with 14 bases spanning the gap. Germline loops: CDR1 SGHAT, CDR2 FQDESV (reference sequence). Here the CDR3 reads CASSLSSIAANTGELFF. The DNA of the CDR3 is TGTGCCAGCAGCTTGAGCAGTATAGCGGCGAACACCGGGGAGCTGTTTTTT.

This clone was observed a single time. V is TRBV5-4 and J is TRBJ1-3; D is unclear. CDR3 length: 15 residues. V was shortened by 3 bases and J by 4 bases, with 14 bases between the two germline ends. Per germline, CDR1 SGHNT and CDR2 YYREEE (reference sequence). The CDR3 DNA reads TGTGCCAGCAGCTCGGAGGTGGGGTGGGGAAACACCATATATTTT. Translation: CASSSEVGWGNTIYF.

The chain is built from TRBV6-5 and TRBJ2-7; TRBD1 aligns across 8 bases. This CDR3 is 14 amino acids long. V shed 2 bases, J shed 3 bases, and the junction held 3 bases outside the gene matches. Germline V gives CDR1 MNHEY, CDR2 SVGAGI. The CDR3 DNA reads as TGTGCCAGCAGTTACATAGACAGGGGCTACGAGCAGTACTTC. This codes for CASSYIDRGYEQYF.

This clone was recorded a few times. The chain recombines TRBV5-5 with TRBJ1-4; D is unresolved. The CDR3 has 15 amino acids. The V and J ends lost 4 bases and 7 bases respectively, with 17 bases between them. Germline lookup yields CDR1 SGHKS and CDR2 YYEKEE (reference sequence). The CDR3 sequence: CASSIEAPRSEKLFF. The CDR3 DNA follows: TGTGCCAGCAGCATTGAGGCCCCAAGGTCTGAAAAACTGTTTTTT.

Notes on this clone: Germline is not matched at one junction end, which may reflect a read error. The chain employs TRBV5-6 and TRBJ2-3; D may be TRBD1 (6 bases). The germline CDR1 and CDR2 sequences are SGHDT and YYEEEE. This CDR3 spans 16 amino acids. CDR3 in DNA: TGTGCCAGCAGCCCCGTACTAGGGGGACACACAGGTACGCAGTATTTT. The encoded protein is CASSPVLGGHTGTQYF.

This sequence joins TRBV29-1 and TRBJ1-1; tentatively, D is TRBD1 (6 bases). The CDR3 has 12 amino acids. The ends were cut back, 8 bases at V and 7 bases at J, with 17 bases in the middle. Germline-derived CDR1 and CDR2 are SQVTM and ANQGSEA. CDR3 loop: CSPGTSGGEAFF. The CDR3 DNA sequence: TGCAGCCCTGGGACAAGCGGTGGTGAAGCTTTCTTT.

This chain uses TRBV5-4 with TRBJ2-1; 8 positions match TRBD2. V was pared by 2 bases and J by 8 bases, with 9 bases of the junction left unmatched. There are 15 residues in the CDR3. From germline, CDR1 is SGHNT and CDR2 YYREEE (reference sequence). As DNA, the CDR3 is TGTGCCAGCAGCTTTTCCAGCGGGAGTGGCGATGAGCAGTTCTTC. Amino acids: CASSFSSGSGDEQFF.

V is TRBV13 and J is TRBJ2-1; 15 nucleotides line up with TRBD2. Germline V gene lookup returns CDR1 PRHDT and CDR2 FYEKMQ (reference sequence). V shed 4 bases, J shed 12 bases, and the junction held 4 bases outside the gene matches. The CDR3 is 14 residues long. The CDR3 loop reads CASSSGLAGGAQFF. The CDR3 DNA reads TGTGCCAGCAGCTCCGGACTAGCGGGAGGGGCGCAGTTCTTC.

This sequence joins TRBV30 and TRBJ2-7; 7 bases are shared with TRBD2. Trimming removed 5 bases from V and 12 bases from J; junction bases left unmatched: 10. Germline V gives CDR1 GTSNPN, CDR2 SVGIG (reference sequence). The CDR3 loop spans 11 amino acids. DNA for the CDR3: TGTGCCTGGGGTCCTCTGGGAGGGACGTACTTC. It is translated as CAWGPLGGTYF.

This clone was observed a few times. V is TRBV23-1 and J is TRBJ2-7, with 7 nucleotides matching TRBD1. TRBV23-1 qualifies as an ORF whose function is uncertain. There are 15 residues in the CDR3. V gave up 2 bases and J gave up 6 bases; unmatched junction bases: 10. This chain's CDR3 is CASSQPQGTGCEQYF. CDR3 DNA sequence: TGCGCCAGCAGTCAACCACAGGGGACGGGATGCGAGCAGTACTTC.